This TCR beta chain derives from a study of T-cell reconstitution after alpha-beta-depleted transplantation in children. Study observations and caveats: Reportedly, only several hundred clones from non-depleted graft cells drove alpha-beta T-cell counts at about two months. T-cell counts and diversity at one year post-transplant came mainly from newly produced T cells. After transplant, high TCRbeta diversity at day 60 in some patients arose from surviving recipient T cells and thymic progenitors.

Trimming at V came to 6 bases and at J to 6 bases, leaving 11 bases not matched to a gene. The CDR3 length is 13 residues. Germline CDR1 is DFQATT and CDR2 is SNEGSKA (reference sequence). As it was prepared, the TCRbeta library received unique molecular identifiers. TCRdb analysed the PCR reads with MiXCR anew, one entry per CDR3 protein. Of almost 250,000 distinct CDR3 sequences in the sample, roughly 25% were seen once. A remark on this clonotype: The antigen is not known.

The V call is TRBV20-1, the J call TRBJ2-7, with 7 positions matching TRBD2. The sample consisted of PBMCs, taken before TCRalphabeta/CD19-depleted stem cell transplant. The TCR comes from a girl aged 2-10 years with Fanconi anemia, due to receive a stem cell transplant. The CDR3 nucleotides read TGCAGTGCCCGTGGCGGGAGCAATATCGAGCAGTACTTC. Amino acid sequence: CSARGGSNIEQYF.